The next 29 T cell receptor beta chains were all read from a single sample in a study of early T cells in non-severe SARS-CoV-2 infection. TCRdb itself ran the 5' RACE reads through MiXCR, one entry per CDR3 protein. Among approximately 97,000 distinct CDR3 sequences listed, approximately 11% were seen once. The source material was whole blood, sampled at baseline. These receptors were collected from an adult who was a healthcare worker with PCR-confirmed SARS-CoV-2 infection or an uninfected control (not recorded which).

This clonotype appeared many times. The gene calls are TRBV20-1 and TRBJ1-1; tentative D call: TRBD1 (6 bases). This CDR3 has 13 amino acids. V dropped 4 bases and J dropped 8 bases, with 17 bases sitting between them. From germline, CDR1 is DFQATT and CDR2 SNEGSKA (reference sequence). CDR3 in amino acids: CSATYQNQGEAFF. Written as DNA, the CDR3 is TGCAGTGCTACATACCAGAATCAGGGGGAAGCTTTCTTT.

This clonotype was seen a handful of times. The V and J genes are TRBV14 and TRBJ2-5; the match to TRBD1 covers 7 bases. The CDR3 runs to 17 residues. Germline CDR1 SGHDN, CDR2 FVKESK. With 0 bases clipped from V and 2 bases from J, the junction kept 9 bases outside the gene matches. CDR3 coding DNA: TGTGCCAGCAGCCAAGATTACAGGGGCGAATCTCAAGAGACCCAGTACTTC. Translating it yields CASSQDYRGESQETQYF.

This chain joins TRBV2 and TRBJ1-1; D is possibly TRBD1 (5 bases). Germline CDR1 is SNHLY and CDR2 is FYNNEI. This CDR3 region has 13 residues. Trimming stripped 6 bases from V and 1 base from J, with 9 bases between. The CDR3 DNA reads TGTGCCAGCAGGGGACTCCAGAACACTGAAGCTTTCTTT. Translating gives CASRGLQNTEAFF.

For the CDR3, the DNA is TGTGCCAGCAGCTCCCCCTTCACGGGTGGCTACACCTTC. Its translation is CASSSPFTGGYTF. The chain combines TRBV11-2 with TRBJ1-2; no clear D. This CDR3 contains 13 residues. From germline, CDR1 is SGHAT and CDR2 FQNNGV. V lost 4 bases, J lost 7 bases, and 13 bases lay in between.

There are many counts of this clonotype. The V and J genes are TRBV29-1 and TRBJ2-5, with a tentative D call TRBD1 (6 bases). The CDR3 extends over 11 amino acids. The germline V gene encodes CDR1 SQVTM and CDR2 ANQGSEA. V was trimmed by 7 bases and J by 7 bases, leaving 13 bases between them. CDR3 sequence reads: CSGWSRGTQYF. The CDR3 DNA follows: TGCAGCGGATGGTCCAGGGGGACCCAGTACTTC.

This clonotype has at least ten counts. The V gene is TRBV20-1, the J gene TRBJ2-3; perhaps TRBD2 as D (5 bases). Trimming pared 3 bases from V and 1 base from J, leaving 11 bases between. This CDR3 comprises 14 residues. Germline V gene data show CDR1 as DFQATT and CDR2 as SNEGSKA (reference sequence). CDR3 protein: CSASKRRGTDTQYF. CDR3 nucleotides: TGCAGTGCTAGCAAGCGGAGAGGCACAGATACGCAGTATTTT.

In its sample, this clonotype was seen a few times. The V and J genes are TRBV12-3 or TRBV12-4 and TRBJ1-1; 9 bases match TRBD1. This CDR3 comprises 12 residues. Losses at the gene ends were 5 bases for V and 8 bases for J; bases not matched to a gene: 3. This CDR3 is CASSIQGAEAFF. DNA for the CDR3: TGTGCCAGCAGTATACAGGGGGCCGAAGCTTTCTTT.

This clonotype showed up just a few times. The chain links TRBV6-5 to TRBJ2-7; 9 positions match TRBD1. The CDR3 contains 15 residues. Germline V gene data show CDR1 as MNHEY and CDR2 as SVGAGI. The J segment lost 6 bases and the V segment lost 2 bases, leaving 8 bases of the junction unmatched. CDR3 region: CASSYLSGTGSEQYF. CDR3 DNA sequence: TGTGCCAGCAGTTACCTATCCGGGACAGGGAGCGAGCAGTACTTC.

In this sample, this clonotype turned up many times. This chain connects TRBV2 to TRBJ1-2; 9 bases align to TRBD1. The CDR3 is 14 amino acids. Per germline, CDR1 SNHLY and CDR2 FYNNEI. V was pared by 5 bases and J by 4 bases, with 5 bases of the junction left unmatched. Written as DNA, the CDR3 is TGTGCCAGCAGTTCCGGGACAGGGTCCTATGGCTACACCTTC. It codes for CASSSGTGSYGYTF.

J is TRBJ2-7 and V is TRBV4-1; D might be TRBD1 or TRBD2, each matching 5 bases. The germline CDR1 and CDR2 sequences are MGHRA and YSYEKL. This CDR3 spans 17 amino acids. Trimming took 4 bases from V and 1 from J, leaving 20 bases between them. In DNA form, the CDR3 reads TGCGCCAGCAGCCGCAGCATTTTGGGACCCGGGTCCTACGAGCAGTACTTC. Translating it yields CASSRSILGPGSYEQYF.

As DNA, the CDR3 is TGTGCCAGCAGTGTGTGGGTCGGGAAGCAGTACTTC. Protein sequence: CASSVWVGKQYF. The chain joins TRBV2 to TRBJ2-7; a possible D gene is TRBD2 (5 bases). CDR3 size: 12 residues. Germline CDR1 reads SNHLY; CDR2 reads FYNNEI. V was cut by 4 bases and J by 8 bases, with 12 bases left in between.

This clonotype occurred a few times. This chain uses TRBV4-3 with TRBJ2-1; D ambiguous. The germline V and J ends were trimmed by 1 base and 0 bases, with 7 bases remaining between them. The CDR3 is made up of 15 amino acids. The V gene's germline CDR1 is LGHNA and CDR2 YSLEER. CDR3 amino acids: CASSQGPSSYNEQFF. The CDR3 bases are TGCGCCAGCAGCCAAGGACCCAGCTCCTACAATGAGCAGTTCTTC.

This clonotype was seen only a few times. The chain joins TRBV6-5 to TRBJ2-7, with TRBD1 identical over 8 bases. The CDR3 covers 17 residues. The V segment lost 0 bases and the J segment 2 bases; nucleotides outside the gene matches: 9. Germline CDR1 and CDR2: MNHEY and SVGAGI. CDR3 protein: CASSYSNIQGETYEQYF. DNA of the CDR3: TGTGCCAGCAGTTACTCGAATATACAGGGGGAAACCTACGAGCAGTACTTC.

The chain recombines TRBV11-2 with TRBJ2-1; TRBD2 agrees at 8 bases. The junction had 4 bases not matched to a gene; V was cut back by 4 bases and J by 5 bases. Germline CDR1 is SGHAT and CDR2 is FQNNGV. The CDR3 loop spans 14 amino acids. The CDR3: CASSSSGSNNEQFF. In nucleotides, the CDR3 is TGTGCCAGCAGCTCAAGCGGGAGTAACAATGAGCAGTTCTTC. The full variable domain, with the rest looked up from reference TRBV11-2 and TRBJ2-1, is EAGVAQSPRYKIIEKRQSVAFWCNPISGHATLYWYQQILGQGPKLLIQFQNNGVVDDSQLPKDRFSAERLKGVDSTLKIQPAKLEDSAVYLCASSSSGSNNEQFFGPGTRLTVL.

This clonotype was seen a few times. The chain couples TRBV4-1 to TRBJ2-5; the D gene is possibly TRBD2 (6 bases). Germline CDR1 reads MGHRA; CDR2 reads YSYEKL. The CDR3 has 16 residues. V gave up 4 bases and J gave up 3 bases, with 18 bases separating them. Here the CDR3 reads CASSRGRGGGEETQYF. The CDR3 DNA reads as TGCGCCAGCAGCCGGGGTAGGGGCGGCGGGGAAGAGACCCAGTACTTC.

This clonotype came up a few times. This chain uses TRBV11-2 with TRBJ2-3, with D hard to call. The V end lost 2 bases, the J end lost 5 bases, and 11 bases lay between the germline ends. Germline assignment: CDR1 SGHAT and CDR2 FQNNGV. The CDR3 contains 14 residues. CDR3 sequence reads: CASSLSLLIDTQYF. The CDR3 DNA follows: TGTGCCAGCAGCTTATCACTATTAATAGATACGCAGTATTTT.

This clonotype was detected only a few times. CDR3 coding DNA: TGCAGTGCTAGAGAACCGGCGAATGAGCAGTTCTTC. It encodes CSAREPANEQFF. The J gene is TRBJ2-1, the V gene TRBV20-1; D unresolved. V gave up 0 bases and J gave up 7 bases, with 7 bases separating them. Germline V gives CDR1 DFQATT, CDR2 SNEGSKA (reference sequence). CDR3 length: 12 residues.

The chain joins TRBV11-3 to TRBJ2-7; TRBD2 matches 10 bases. Germline CDR1 reads SGHNT; CDR2 reads YENEEA. The CDR3 extends over 13 amino acids. V trimming: 3 bases; J trimming: 7 bases; junction bases outside the gene matches: 3. This chain's CDR3 is CASSLELAGEQYF. CDR3 in DNA: TGTGCCAGCAGCTTGGAACTAGCGGGAGAGCAGTACTTC.

This clonotype came up a few times. The CDR3 bases are TGTGCCAGCAGCCCGACGGGACTAGCCTTCACAGATACGCAGTATTTT. This sequence encodes CASSPTGLAFTDTQYF. The chain links TRBV7-2 to TRBJ2-3, with 9 bases that match TRBD2. The CDR3 consists of 16 residues. V lost 5 bases, J lost 2 bases, and 8 bases stayed unmatched. Germline V lookup: CDR1 SGHTA, CDR2 FQGNSA.

This rearrangement joins TRBV6-6 to TRBJ1-5; D is ambiguous. The germline V and J ends were trimmed by 2 bases and 2 bases, with 10 bases remaining between them. This CDR3 comprises 15 residues. Per the germline V gene, CDR1 is MNHNY and CDR2 is SVGAGI (reference sequence). CDR3 in amino acids: CASSYRGDGNQPQHF. CDR3 nucleotide sequence: TGTGCCAGCAGTTACCGGGGAGACGGCAATCAGCCCCAGCATTTT.

V usage is TRBV13 and J usage is TRBJ2-7, with 7 bases matching TRBD1. The CDR3 runs 16 residues. Germline V gene lookup returns CDR1 PRHDT and CDR2 FYEKMQ (reference sequence). Unmatched junction bases numbered 13, after V lost 6 bases and J lost 2 bases. The CDR3 DNA reads TGTGCCAGCAGTAAAAATGACAGGGCAACTCCCTACGAGCAGTACTTC. Translating it yields CASSKNDRATPYEQYF.

The V and J genes are TRBV20-1 and TRBJ2-1; no clear D. The CDR3 extends over 15 amino acids. Germline V lookup: CDR1 DFQATT, CDR2 SNEGSKA (reference sequence). The germline V and J ends were trimmed by 3 bases and 3 bases, with 15 bases remaining between them. CDR3 residues: CSASKSSGVYNEQFF. The CDR3 region has the DNA TGCAGTGCTAGTAAGAGTAGTGGGGTCTACAATGAGCAGTTCTTC.

This clonotype was seen more than once but under ten times. The V and J genes are TRBV14 and TRBJ1-1, with D perhaps matching TRBD1 (5 bases). Germline V gene data show CDR1 as SGHDN and CDR2 as FVKESK. The CDR3 is 15 amino acids. V lost 1 base and J lost 0, with 9 bases in between. CDR3 coding DNA: TGTGCCAGCAGCCAAGTCGACAGCATGAACACTGAAGCTTTCTTT. It is translated as CASSQVDSMNTEAFF.

In its sample, this clonotype was seen a few times. V is TRBV29-1 and J is TRBJ1-3; D remains unclear. Germline CDR1 and CDR2: SQVTM and ANQGSEA. The CDR3 loop spans 14 amino acids. V was trimmed by 6 bases and J by 2 bases, leaving 14 bases between them. The CDR3 sequence is CSVHRAEAGNTIYF. The CDR3 DNA sequence: TGCAGCGTCCATCGGGCGGAAGCTGGAAACACCATATATTTT.

This clonotype was seen repeatedly, ten times or more. The V and J genes are TRBV12-3 or TRBV12-4 and TRBJ1-5, with unresolved D. The CDR3 is made up of 13 amino acids. V gave up 6 bases and J gave up 2 bases, with 8 bases separating them. DNA for the CDR3: TGTGCCAGCAGCCCTCGGGGCAATCAGCCCCAGCATTTT. It yields the protein CASSPRGNQPQHF.

This clonotype was seen more than once but under ten times. V is TRBV3-1 and J is TRBJ2-3; 9 bases line up with TRBD1. V gave up 1 base and J gave up 3 bases; unmatched junction bases: 8. The CDR3 is made up of 17 amino acids. Looked up from germline, CDR1 is LGHDT and CDR2 is YNNKEL (reference sequence). CDR3 residues: CASSQVATGGRTDTQYF. The CDR3 bases are TGTGCCAGCAGCCAAGTAGCTACAGGGGGCAGAACAGATACGCAGTATTTT.

The chain combines TRBV18 with TRBJ1-1; D may be TRBD1 (6 bases). Germline V gives CDR1 KGHSH, CDR2 LQKENI. With 6 bases removed from V and 1 base from J, the gap between germline ends came to 15 bases. This CDR3 contains 15 residues. The CDR3 region is CASSPIQGSNTEAFF. In DNA form, the CDR3 reads TGTGCCAGCTCTCCAATCCAGGGGTCGAACACTGAAGCTTTCTTT.

The chain recombines TRBV2 with TRBJ1-3, with 9 bases identical to TRBD1. The CDR3 extends over 13 amino acids. The germline gives CDR1 SNHLY, CDR2 FYNNEI. V was pared by 7 bases and J by 6 bases, with 4 bases of the junction left unmatched. Here the CDR3 DNA reads TGTGCCAGCACCATACAGGGGGCAAACACCATATATTTT. Translating it yields CASTIQGANTIYF.

The chain uses TRBV2 and TRBJ2-1; 7 bases map to TRBD2. This CDR3 is 15 amino acids long. CDR1 and CDR2 (germline): SNHLY, FYNNEI. V shed 2 bases, J shed 2 bases, and the junction held 3 bases outside the gene matches. The CDR3 here is CASSERGSAYNEQFF. The CDR3 DNA is TGTGCCAGCAGTGAACGCGGGAGCGCCTACAATGAGCAGTTCTTC.